The 8 T cell receptor beta chains below all came from one sample that was sequenced in a study of cytomegalovirus exposure and HLA in healthy donors (dated by TCRdb to about 2017). Libraries were constructed by the immunoSEQ multiplex PCR assay. A mixture of 60 forward primers for TCR Vbeta segments and 13 reverse primers for TCR Jbeta segments was used in the multiplex PCR. The table comes from immuneACCESS by way of TCRdb, which keeps in-frame sequences with V and J called. Part of the clones is missing from these tables; in studies checked, under half for an unresolved V gene and the rest for unknown reasons. The sample profile shows about 150,000 clones; about 85% of them were found once. Jointly, the top ten make up about 2.3% of the sample. The sequenced material came from PBMCs. These receptors came from a woman aged 18-30 years in good health and CMV-seronegative.

The J gene is TRBJ2-7, the V gene TRBV20-1; no definite D call. The CDR3 spans 9 residues. Deletions cut 7 bases from V and 8 bases from J, with 9 bases between. In germline, CDR1 is DFQATT, CDR2 SNEGSKA (reference sequence). The CDR3 region has the DNA TGCAGTGTGGGCCCCCAGCAGTACTTC. This translates into CSVGPQQYF.

The V and J genes are TRBV14 and TRBJ2-7; 9 positions agree with TRBD1. The V gene end was trimmed by 4 bases and the J gene end by 2 bases; junction bases not matched to a gene: 6. There are 15 residues in the CDR3. Germline V gives CDR1 SGHDN, CDR2 FVKESK. DNA of the CDR3: TGTGCCAGCAGCCCAGGACAGGGGTCTACCTACGAGCAGTACTTC. This translates into CASSPGQGSTYEQYF.

The rearrangement uses TRBV7-6 and TRBJ2-7, with TRBD2 identical over 7 bases. CDR1 and CDR2 (germline): SGHVS, FNYEAQ. Trimming at V came to 2 bases and at J to 6 bases, leaving 13 bases not matched to a gene. This CDR3 has 16 amino acids. CDR3 bases: TGTGCCAGCAGCTTATCACCCGGACTAGGTGAGGCCGAGCAGTACTTC. Encoded protein: CASSLSPGLGEAEQYF.

V is TRBV27 and J is TRBJ2-6; D gene ambiguous. The V gene's germline CDR1 is MNHEY and CDR2 SMNVEV (reference sequence). V lost 1 base, J lost 0 bases, and 10 bases lay in between. CDR3 length equals 17 residues. Written as DNA, the CDR3 is TGTGCCAGCAGTTTATTTACAGCAAGCTCTGGGGCCAACGTCCTGACTTTC. As protein: CASSLFTASSGANVLTF. Combining the CDR3 with reference TRBV27 and TRBJ2-6 gives the whole variable domain EAQVTQNPRYLITVTGKKLTVTCSQNMNHEYMSWYRQDPGLGLRQIYYSMNVEVTDKGDVPEGYKVSRKEKRNFPLILESPSPNQTSLYFCASSLFTASSGANVLTFGAGSRLTVL.

This clone appeared a few times. The chain couples TRBV28 to TRBJ1-2; D gene uncertain. The CDR3 totals 16 residues. Per germline, CDR1 MDHEN and CDR2 SYDVKM. V was shortened by 5 bases and J by 4 bases, with 20 bases between the two germline ends. The CDR3 coding sequence is TGTGCCAGCAGTCTTAGGCGAGGGAGCCCCCTCTATGGCTACACCTTC. Its protein product is CASSLRRGSPLYGYTF.

This chain uses TRBV6-5 with TRBJ1-5; the D is unclear. Germline-derived CDR1 and CDR2 are MNHEY and SVGAGI. CDR3 length: 14 amino acids. Trimming left V 7 bases short and J 1 base short, with 11 bases between. The CDR3 is CASMVKQSNQPQHF. The CDR3 bases are TGTGCCAGCATGGTGAAACAGAGCAATCAGCCCCAGCATTTT.

The chain uses TRBV5-1 and TRBJ2-5, with 7 bases identical to TRBD1. Judging by the DNA end, TRBJ2-7 fits better; the J call may be wrong. Germline V gene data show CDR1 as SGHRS and CDR2 as YFSETQ. The CDR3 runs to 15 residues. The CDR3 nucleotides read TGCGCCAGCAGCTCTACTGGGACAGACTCCTACGAGCAGTACTTC. It specifies CASSSTGTDSYEQYF.

The chain is built from TRBV4-3 and TRBJ2-1; D remains unclear. Trimming removed 0 bases at V and 0 bases at J, with 12 bases between. The germline V gene has CDR1 LGHNA and CDR2 YSLEER. The CDR3 is 17 amino acids. In DNA, the CDR3 is TGCGCCAGCAGCCAAGATGGTTTCCTGAGCTCCTACAATGAGCAGTTCTTC. This codes for CASSQDGFLSSYNEQFF.